This T cell receptor beta chain was identified in a study of beta chain features in type 1 diabetes. This clone was observed a few times. As yet, its antigen is unknown. Sequenced material consisted of expressed TCRB transcripts (all of the isolated RNA was reverse transcribed). Sequencing used immunoSEQ multiplex PCR; TCRdb keeps in-frame clones, though not all of them. Of a few hundred thousand clones in the sample, roughly 13% were seen once. Study-level results: Over-representation of high TCR-expressing cells was a possible consequence of cDNA sequencing. When Type 1 diabetes patients were examined, their TCRB CDR3s proved moderately but significantly shorter in all four CD4+ subsets.

Losses at the gene ends were 2 bases for V and 0 bases for J; bases not matched to a gene: 3. The length of the CDR3 is 15 residues. CDR1 is SGHRS and CDR2 is YFSETQ in the germline V gene. This TCR came from a man aged 25 to 40 in good health. The sample was naive CD4+ T cells from blood. The gene calls are TRBV5-1 and TRBJ2-7, with 9 bases matching TRBD2. The CDR3 protein is CASSLAGGGSYEQYV. In nucleotides, the CDR3 is TGCGCCAGCAGCTTAGCGGGGGGCGGCTCCTACGAGCAGTACGTC.